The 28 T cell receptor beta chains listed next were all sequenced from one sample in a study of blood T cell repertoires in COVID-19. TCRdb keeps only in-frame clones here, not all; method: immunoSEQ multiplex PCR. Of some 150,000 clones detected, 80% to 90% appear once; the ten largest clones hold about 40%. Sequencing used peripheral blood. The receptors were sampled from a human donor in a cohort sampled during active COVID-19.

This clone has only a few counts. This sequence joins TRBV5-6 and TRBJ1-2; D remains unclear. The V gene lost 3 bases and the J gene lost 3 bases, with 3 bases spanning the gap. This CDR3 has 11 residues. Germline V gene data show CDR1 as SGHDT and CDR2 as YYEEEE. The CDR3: CASSSYYGYTF. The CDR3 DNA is TGTGCCAGCAGCTCCTACTATGGCTACACCTTC.

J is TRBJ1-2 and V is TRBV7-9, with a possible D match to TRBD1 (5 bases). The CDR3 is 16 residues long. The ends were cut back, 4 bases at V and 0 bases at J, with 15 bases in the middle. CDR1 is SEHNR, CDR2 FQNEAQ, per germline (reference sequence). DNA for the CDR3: TGTGCCAGCAGCTCCGACGGGACTACAACTAACTATGGCTACACCTTC. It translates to CASSSDGTTTNYGYTF.

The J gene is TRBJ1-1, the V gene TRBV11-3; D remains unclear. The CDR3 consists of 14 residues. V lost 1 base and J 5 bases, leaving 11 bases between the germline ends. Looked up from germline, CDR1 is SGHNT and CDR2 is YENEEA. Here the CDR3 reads CASSLVEGRTEAFF. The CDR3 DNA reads TGTGCCAGCAGCTTAGTGGAGGGAAGAACTGAAGCTTTCTTT.

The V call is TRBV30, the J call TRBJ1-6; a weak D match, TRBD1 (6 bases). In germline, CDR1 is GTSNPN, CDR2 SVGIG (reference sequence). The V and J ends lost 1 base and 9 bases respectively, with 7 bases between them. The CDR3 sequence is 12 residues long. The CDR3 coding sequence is TGTGCCTGGAGTGGACAGGCTTCACCCCTCCACTTT. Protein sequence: CAWSGQASPLHF.

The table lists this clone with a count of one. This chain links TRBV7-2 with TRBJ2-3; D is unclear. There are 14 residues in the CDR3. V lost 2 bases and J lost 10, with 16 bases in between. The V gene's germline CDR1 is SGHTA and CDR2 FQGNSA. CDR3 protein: CASSLTPLEASQYF. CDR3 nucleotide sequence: TGTGCCAGCAGCTTAACCCCCCTAGAGGCATCGCAGTATTTT.

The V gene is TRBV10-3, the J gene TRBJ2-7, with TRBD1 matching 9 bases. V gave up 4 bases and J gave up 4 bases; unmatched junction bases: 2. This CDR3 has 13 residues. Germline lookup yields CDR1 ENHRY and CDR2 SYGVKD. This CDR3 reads CAISGTGEYEQYF. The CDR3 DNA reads TGTGCCATCAGTGGGACAGGGGAATACGAGCAGTACTTC.

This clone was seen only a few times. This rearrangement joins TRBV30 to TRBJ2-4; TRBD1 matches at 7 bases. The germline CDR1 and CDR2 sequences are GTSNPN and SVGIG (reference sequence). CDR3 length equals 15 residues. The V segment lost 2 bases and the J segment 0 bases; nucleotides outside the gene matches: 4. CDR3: CAWSRKGAAKNIQYF. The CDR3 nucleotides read TGTGCCTGGAGTCGGAAGGGGGCAGCCAAAAACATTCAGTACTTC.

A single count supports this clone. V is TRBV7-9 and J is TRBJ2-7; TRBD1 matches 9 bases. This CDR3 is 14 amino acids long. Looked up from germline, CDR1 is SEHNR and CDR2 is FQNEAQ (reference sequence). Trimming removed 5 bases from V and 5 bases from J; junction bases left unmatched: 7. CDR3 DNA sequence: TGTGCCAGCAGCCTAGGACAGGGGCGGAACGAGCAGTACTTC. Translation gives CASSLGQGRNEQYF. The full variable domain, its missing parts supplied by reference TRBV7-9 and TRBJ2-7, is DTGVSQNPRHKITKRGQNVTFRCDPISEHNRLYWYRQTLGQGPEFLTYFQNEAQLEKSRLLSDRFSAERPKGSFSTLEIQRTEQGDSAMYLCASSLGQGRNEQYFGPGTRLTVT.

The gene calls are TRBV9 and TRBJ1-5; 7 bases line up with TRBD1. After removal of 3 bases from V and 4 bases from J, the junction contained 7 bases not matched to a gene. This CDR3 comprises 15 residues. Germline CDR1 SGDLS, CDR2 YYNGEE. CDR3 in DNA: TGTGCCAGCAGCGCACCGGGACAGATAAATCAGCCCCAGCATTTT. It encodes CASSAPGQINQPQHF.

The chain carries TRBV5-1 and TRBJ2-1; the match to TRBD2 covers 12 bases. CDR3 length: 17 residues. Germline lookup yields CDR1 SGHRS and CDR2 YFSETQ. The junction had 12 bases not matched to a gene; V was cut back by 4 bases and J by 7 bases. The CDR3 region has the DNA TGCGCCAGCAGCCTAAGGACTAGCGGGGATTTAGGGAATGAGCAGTTCTTC. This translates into CASSLRTSGDLGNEQFF.

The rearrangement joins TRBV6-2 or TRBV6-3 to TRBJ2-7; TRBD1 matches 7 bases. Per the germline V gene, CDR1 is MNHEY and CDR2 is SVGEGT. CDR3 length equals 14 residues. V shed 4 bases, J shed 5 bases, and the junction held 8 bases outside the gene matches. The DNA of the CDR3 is TGTGCCAGCAGTTTCCCCGGGACAGAGAACGAGCAGTACTTC. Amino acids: CASSFPGTENEQYF.

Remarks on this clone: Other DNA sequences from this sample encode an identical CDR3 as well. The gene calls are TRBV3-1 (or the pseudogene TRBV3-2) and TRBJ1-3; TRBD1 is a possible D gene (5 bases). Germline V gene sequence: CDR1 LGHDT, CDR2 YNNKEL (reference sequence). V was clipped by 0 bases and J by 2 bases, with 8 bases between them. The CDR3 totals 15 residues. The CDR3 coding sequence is TGTGCCAGCAGCCAAGAAACAGGCACTGGAAACACCATATATTTT. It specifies CASSQETGTGNTIYF.

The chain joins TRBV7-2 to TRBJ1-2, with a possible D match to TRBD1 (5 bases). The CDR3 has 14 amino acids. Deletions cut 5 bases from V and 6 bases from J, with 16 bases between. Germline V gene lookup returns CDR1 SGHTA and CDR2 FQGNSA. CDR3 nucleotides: TGTGCCAGCAGCCCCGGGACGGGGGGACATGGCTACACCTTC. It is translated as CASSPGTGGHGYTF.

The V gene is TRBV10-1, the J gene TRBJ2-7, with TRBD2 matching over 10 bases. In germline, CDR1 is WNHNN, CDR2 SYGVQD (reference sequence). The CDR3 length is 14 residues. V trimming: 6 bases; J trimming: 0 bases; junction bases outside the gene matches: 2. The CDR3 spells CASSPSGSSYEQYF. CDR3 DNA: TGCGCCAGCAGCCCTAGCGGGAGCTCCTACGAGCAGTACTTC.

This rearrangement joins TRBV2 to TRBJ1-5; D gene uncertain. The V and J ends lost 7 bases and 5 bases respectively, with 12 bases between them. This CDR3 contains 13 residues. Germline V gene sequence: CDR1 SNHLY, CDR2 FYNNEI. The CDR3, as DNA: TGTGCCAGCAACTACGTCGGCGATCAGCCCCAGCATTTT. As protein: CASNYVGDQPQHF.

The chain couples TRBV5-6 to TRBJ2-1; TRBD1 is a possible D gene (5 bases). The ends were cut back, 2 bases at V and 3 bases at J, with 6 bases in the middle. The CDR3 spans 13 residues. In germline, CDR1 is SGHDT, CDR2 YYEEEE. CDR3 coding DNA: TGTGCCAGCAGCTTCGACAGCTACAATGAGCAGTTCTTC. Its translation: CASSFDSYNEQFF.

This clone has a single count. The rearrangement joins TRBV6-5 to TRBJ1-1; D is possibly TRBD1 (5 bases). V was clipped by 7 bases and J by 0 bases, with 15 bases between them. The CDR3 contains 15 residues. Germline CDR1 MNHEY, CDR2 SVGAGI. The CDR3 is CASMGPNPLNTEAFF. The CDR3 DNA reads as TGTGCCAGCATGGGGCCAAACCCTTTGAACACTGAAGCTTTCTTT.

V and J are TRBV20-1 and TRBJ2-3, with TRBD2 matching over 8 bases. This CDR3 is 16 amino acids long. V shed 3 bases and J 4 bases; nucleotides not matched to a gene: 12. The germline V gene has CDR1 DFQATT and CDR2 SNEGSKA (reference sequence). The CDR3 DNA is TGCAGTGCTAGTCATTCGGGGGGGACCCACCCAGATACGCAGTATTTT. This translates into CSASHSGGTHPDTQYF.

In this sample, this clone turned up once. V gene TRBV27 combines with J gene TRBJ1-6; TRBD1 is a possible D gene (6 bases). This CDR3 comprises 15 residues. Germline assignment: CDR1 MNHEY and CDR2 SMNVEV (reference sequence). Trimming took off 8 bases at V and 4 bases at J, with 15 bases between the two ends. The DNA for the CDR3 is TGTGCCAGCGGCCTCCCCACAGGGTATAATTCACCCCTCCACTTT. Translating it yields CASGLPTGYNSPLHF.

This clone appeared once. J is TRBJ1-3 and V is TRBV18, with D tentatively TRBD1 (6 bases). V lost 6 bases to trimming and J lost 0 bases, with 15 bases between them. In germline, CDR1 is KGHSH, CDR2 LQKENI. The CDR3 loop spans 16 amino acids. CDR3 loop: CASSTGTPSSGNTIYF. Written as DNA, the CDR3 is TGTGCCAGCTCGACCGGGACACCGAGCTCTGGAAACACCATATATTTT. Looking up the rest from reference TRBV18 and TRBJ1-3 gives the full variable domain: NAGVMQNPRHLVRRRGQEARLRCSPMKGHSHVYWYRQLPEEGLKFMVYLQKENIIDESGMPKERFSAEFPKEGPSILRIQQVVRGDSAAYFCASSTGTPSSGNTIYFGEGSWLTVV.

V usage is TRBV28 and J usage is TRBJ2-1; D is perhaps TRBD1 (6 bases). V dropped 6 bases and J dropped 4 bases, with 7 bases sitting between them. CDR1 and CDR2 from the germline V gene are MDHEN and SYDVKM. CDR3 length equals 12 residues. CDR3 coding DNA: TGTGCCAGCAGGGGGGCTTACAATGAGCAGTTCTTC. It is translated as CASRGAYNEQFF. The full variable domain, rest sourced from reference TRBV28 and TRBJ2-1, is DVKVTQSSRYLVKRTGEKVFLECVQDMDHENMFWYRQDPGLGLRLIYFSYDVKMKEKGDIPEGYSVSREKKERFSLILESASTNQTSMYLCASRGAYNEQFFGPGTRLTVL.

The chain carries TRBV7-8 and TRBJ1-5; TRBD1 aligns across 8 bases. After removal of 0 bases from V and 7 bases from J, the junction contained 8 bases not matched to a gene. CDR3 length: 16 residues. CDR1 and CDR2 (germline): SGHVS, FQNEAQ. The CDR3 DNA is TGTGCCAGCAGCTTAGCGGGGCAGGGGGCGAGGCAGCCCCAGCATTTT. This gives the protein CASSLAGQGARQPQHF.

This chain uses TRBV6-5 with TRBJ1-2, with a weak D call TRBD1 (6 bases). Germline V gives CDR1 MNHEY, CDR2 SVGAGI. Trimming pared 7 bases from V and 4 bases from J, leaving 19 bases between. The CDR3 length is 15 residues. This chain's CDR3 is CASTPEGGASYGYTF. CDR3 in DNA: TGTGCCAGCACCCCCGAGGGGGGGGCGAGCTATGGCTACACCTTC.

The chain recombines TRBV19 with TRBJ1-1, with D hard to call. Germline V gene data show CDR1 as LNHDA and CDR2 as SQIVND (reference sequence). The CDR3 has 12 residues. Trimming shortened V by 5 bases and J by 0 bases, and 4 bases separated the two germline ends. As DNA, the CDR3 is TGTGCCAGTAGTGTCATGAACACTGAAGCTTTCTTT. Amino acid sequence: CASSVMNTEAFF.

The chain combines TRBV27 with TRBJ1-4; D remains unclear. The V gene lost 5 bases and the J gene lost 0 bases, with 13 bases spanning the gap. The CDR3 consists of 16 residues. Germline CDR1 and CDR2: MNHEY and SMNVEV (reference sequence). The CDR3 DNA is TGTGCCAGCAGTCTCACCGACACCTCAACTAATGAAAAACTGTTTTTT. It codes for CASSLTDTSTNEKLFF.

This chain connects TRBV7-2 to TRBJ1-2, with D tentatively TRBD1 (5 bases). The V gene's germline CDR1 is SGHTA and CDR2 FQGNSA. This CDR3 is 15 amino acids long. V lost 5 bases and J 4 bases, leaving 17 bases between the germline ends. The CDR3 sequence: CASSRDGGIGYGYTF. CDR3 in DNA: TGTGCCAGCAGCCGGGACGGGGGAATCGGCTATGGCTACACCTTC.

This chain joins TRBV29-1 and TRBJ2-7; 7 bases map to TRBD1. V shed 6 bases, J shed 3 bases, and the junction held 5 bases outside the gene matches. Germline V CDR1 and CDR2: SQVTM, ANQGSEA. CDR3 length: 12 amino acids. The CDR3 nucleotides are TGCAGCGTCGTACGGGACAGCTACGAGCAGTACTTC. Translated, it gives CSVVRDSYEQYF.

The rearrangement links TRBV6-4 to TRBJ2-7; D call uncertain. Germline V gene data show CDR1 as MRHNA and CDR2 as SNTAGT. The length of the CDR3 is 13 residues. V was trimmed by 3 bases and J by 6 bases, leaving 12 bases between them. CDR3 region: CASSESVGFEQYF. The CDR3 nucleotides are TGTGCCAGCAGTGAGTCTGTCGGTTTCGAGCAGTACTTC.